The 3 T cell receptor beta chains presented below share a single source sample, sequenced in a study of glioma-infiltrating T cells after dendritic cell vaccination. The method was immunoSEQ multiplex PCR; TCRdb's version includes in-frame clones alone and lacks a portion of them. The sample gives 55,000 to 75,000 clones, around 81% of which show up once; 7.9% is in the top ten. The input for sequencing was blood, taken before dendritic cell vaccination. The receptor source for this set is a human donor with glioblastoma.

This chain joins TRBV7-9 and TRBJ1-1; D is undetermined. The CDR3 totals 14 residues. CDR1 and CDR2 (germline): SEHNR, FQNEAQ (reference sequence). Trimming cost V 5 bases and J 1 base, with 11 bases left between them. For the CDR3, the DNA is TGTGCCAGCAGCGCCACGACGGGGAACACTGAAGCTTTCTTT. Its translation: CASSATTGNTEAFF.

The chain has TRBV9 and TRBJ1-1, with TRBD1 as a possible D gene (5 bases). Germline CDR1 is SGDLS and CDR2 is YYNGEE. This CDR3 has 16 residues. V was pared by 0 bases and J by 1 base, with 13 bases between. CDR3 protein: CASSVASGQGNTEAFF. CDR3 bases: TGTGCCAGCAGCGTAGCTTCAGGACAAGGGAACACTGAAGCTTTCTTT.

This clone was detected only a few times. This sequence joins TRBV9 and TRBJ2-6; TRBD1 matches 10 bases. V shed 3 bases, J shed 4 bases, and the junction held 4 bases outside the gene matches. The CDR3 is made up of 16 amino acids. The V gene's germline CDR1 is SGDLS and CDR2 YYNGEE. DNA for the CDR3: TGTGCCAGCAGCGCCCGACAGGGGGCCGGGGCCAACGTCCTGACTTTC. It translates to CASSARQGAGANVLTF.